This T cell receptor beta chain was recorded in a study of cytomegalovirus exposure and HLA in healthy donors. In the PCR, 60 Vbeta and 13 Jbeta primers were used. Libraries were prepared by immunoSEQ multiplex PCR; TCRdb keeps only in-frame clonotypes and omits some of them. The sample shows some 140,000 clones, 74% of them seen only once. Overall study findings and caveats: Earlier analysis looked at TCR beta V segments, and most were productive about 90% or about 30% of the time. Later work found most CMV-associated TCR beta chains apparently HLA-restricted.

Germline V gene data show CDR1 as SNHLY and CDR2 as FYNNEI. This CDR3 region has 15 residues. V gave up 6 bases and J gave up 2 bases; unmatched junction bases: 7. This clone was seen only once. Its target is not known. The sequence was collected from a man between 18 and 35 years old in good health and CMV-seropositive. V is TRBV2 and J is TRBJ2-1; TRBD1 matches at 7 bases. The sequenced sample consisted of PBMCs. The CDR3: CASRLGQRTYNEQFF. In DNA form, the CDR3 reads TGTGCCAGCAGACTGGGACAGAGAACCTACAATGAGCAGTTCTTC.